Presented here are 31 T cell receptor beta chains from one specimen sequenced in a study of CD8 T cells in ankylosing spondylitis. TCRdb analysed the 5' RACE reads with MiXCR anew, one entry per CDR3 protein. The repertoire consists of about 130,000 distinct CDR3 sequences, with around 7% occurring once and the leading ten covering 9% to 15%. Sequenced: blood, either unsorted or a sorted T cell fraction (not recorded which). The receptors come from a male donor with ankylosing spondylitis or in good health (not recorded which).

This clonotype came up many times. This sequence joins TRBV7-9 and TRBJ2-7; 7 nucleotides agree with TRBD2. J lost 2 bases, V lost 2 bases, and 9 bases had no gene match. The CDR3 has 16 amino acids. The germline V gene encodes CDR1 SEHNR and CDR2 FQNEAQ (reference sequence). CDR3 in DNA: TGTGCCAGCAGCTTAATCTCTGGGCTAGCGGCCTACGAGCAGTACTTC. Its protein is CASSLISGLAAYEQYF.

Ten or more counts support this clonotype. V and J are TRBV5-5 and TRBJ2-7; D uncertain. This CDR3 is built from 15 residues. Looked up from germline, CDR1 is SGHKS and CDR2 is YYEKEE (reference sequence). Trimming stripped 1 base from V and 0 bases from J, with 11 bases between. CDR3 protein: CASSLPGVRSYEQYF. CDR3 nucleotide sequence: TGTGCCAGCAGCTTGCCGGGCGTCCGCTCCTACGAGCAGTACTTC.

This clonotype came up many times. J is TRBJ2-3 and V is TRBV5-1; D is possibly TRBD1 or TRBD2 (5 bases each). Germline V CDR1 and CDR2: SGHRS, YFSETQ. Trimming took off 4 bases at V and 2 bases at J, with 17 bases between the two ends. The CDR3 loop spans 16 amino acids. The CDR3 DNA sequence: TGCGCCAGCAGCCCTCGGGGCGGAGATCCCACAGATACGCAGTATTTT. This sequence encodes CASSPRGGDPTDTQYF.

This clonotype showed up many times. The chain links TRBV29-1 to TRBJ2-4; D perhaps matches TRBD1 (5 bases). Germline V gene data show CDR1 as SQVTM and CDR2 as ANQGSEA. This CDR3 is built from 16 residues. V lost 2 bases to trimming and J lost 0 bases, with 14 bases between them. The CDR3 DNA reads as TGCAGCGTTGAAATCCACAGGAATCTAGCCAAAAACATTCAGTACTTC. It encodes CSVEIHRNLAKNIQYF.

This clonotype was recorded many times. This chain connects TRBV27 to TRBJ2-6, with D hard to call. The CDR3 has 14 residues. V gave up 5 bases and J gave up 2 bases, with 7 bases separating them. Germline CDR1 and CDR2: MNHEY and SMNVEV (reference sequence). The CDR3 loop is CASSIVPGANVLTF. The CDR3 bases are TGTGCCAGCAGTATAGTACCTGGGGCCAACGTCCTGACTTTC.

Ten or more counts support this clonotype. This chain links TRBV5-5 with TRBJ2-2; 10 nucleotides match TRBD2. The V gene's germline CDR1 is SGHKS and CDR2 YYEKEE (reference sequence). CDR3 length: 16 amino acids. V trimming: 0 bases; J trimming: 4 bases; junction bases outside the gene matches: 3. The CDR3, as DNA: TGTGCCAGCAGCTTGGGGCTAGCGGGAGTCACCGGGGAGCTGTTTTTT. Its translation is CASSLGLAGVTGELFF.

In this sample, this clonotype turned up a few times. This chain uses TRBV5-1 with TRBJ2-1, with 11 bases lining up with TRBD1. The V segment lost 4 bases and the J segment 7 bases; nucleotides outside the gene matches: 4. The CDR3 sequence is 14 residues long. Germline CDR1 reads SGHRS; CDR2 reads YFSETQ. CDR3 protein: CASSQGQGVNEQFF. The CDR3 region has the DNA TGCGCCAGCAGCCAGGGACAGGGGGTGAATGAGCAGTTCTTC.

The table lists this clonotype with a few counts. V and J are TRBV7-2 and TRBJ2-7, with TRBD1 matching 10 bases. CDR3 length: 14 residues. CDR1 is SGHTA, CDR2 FQGNSA, per germline. With 4 bases clipped from V and 3 bases from J, the junction kept 3 bases outside the gene matches. CDR3 bases: TGTGCCAGCAGCTCGCGGACAGGGGGCTACGAGCAGTACTTC. Its protein is CASSSRTGGYEQYF.

In the case of this clonotype: This clone may be a read error of a much larger clone one base away. V gene TRBV28 combines with J gene TRBJ2-1; the D gene is possibly TRBD1 (6 bases). Germline assignment: CDR1 MDHEN and CDR2 SYDVKM. This CDR3 is built from 14 residues. CDR3 residues: CASRGRGAYSEQFF. CDR3 nucleotides: TGTGCCAGCAGAGGCAGGGGAGCTTACAGTGAGCAGTTCTTC.

This clonotype was seen many times. The V gene is TRBV12-3 or TRBV12-4, the J gene TRBJ2-2; 7 bases map to TRBD1. The CDR3 contains 15 residues. J lost 1 base, V lost 5 bases, and 4 bases had no gene match. The CDR3 region is CASSPRTGNTGELFF. CDR3 nucleotides: TGTGCCAGCAGTCCCAGGACAGGGAACACCGGGGAGCTGTTTTTT.

In this sample, this clonotype turned up once. This chain uses TRBV5-1 with TRBJ2-7; tentatively, D is TRBD2 (6 bases). CDR3 length equals 15 residues. CDR1 SGHRS and CDR2 YFSETQ come from the germline V gene. Between the trimmed V and J ends, which lost 4 bases and 1 base, there was a span of 15 bases. The DNA of the CDR3 is TGCGCCAGCAGCCCTCGCGGGGCCACTTCCTACGAGCAGTACTTC. This translates into CASSPRGATSYEQYF.

In this sample, this clonotype turned up many times. V gene TRBV20-1 combines with J gene TRBJ1-6, with TRBD1 matching over 7 bases. The CDR3 extends over 17 amino acids. The ends lost 0 bases at V and 1 base at J; junction bases unmatched: 6. The germline gives CDR1 DFQATT, CDR2 SNEGSKA (reference sequence). The CDR3, as DNA: TGCAGTGCTAGAGATGGGGAGGGGGCGTCCTATAATTCACCCCTCCACTTT. Translated, it gives CSARDGEGASYNSPLHF.

This clonotype was found many times. Here the CDR3 reads CAISRLNQVGGELFF. The CDR3 DNA sequence: TGTGCCATCAGCAGATTAAACCAGGTCGGCGGGGAGCTGTTTTTT. The genes are TRBV10-3 and TRBJ2-2; no reliable D call. Trimming shortened V by 6 bases and J by 7 bases, and 18 bases separated the two germline ends. Germline V gene sequence: CDR1 ENHRY, CDR2 SYGVKD. The CDR3 sequence is 15 residues long.

This clonotype appeared many times. The chain links TRBV20-1 to TRBJ2-1; D ambiguous. The CDR3 has 11 amino acids. Deletions cut 6 bases from V and 4 bases from J, with 7 bases between. Germline assignment: CDR1 DFQATT and CDR2 SNEGSKA (reference sequence). CDR3 in amino acids: CSAPGYNEQFF. The CDR3 region has the DNA TGCAGTGCCCCCGGTTACAATGAGCAGTTCTTC.

The CDR3 DNA reads TGTGCCAGTAGTATAGGTACGGGGGCGGCTGAAGCTTTCTTT. It specifies CASSIGTGAAEAFF. This chain connects TRBV19 to TRBJ1-1; possible D gene TRBD1, 6 bases. Trimming pared 1 base from V and 6 bases from J, leaving 12 bases between. The CDR3 runs to 14 residues. Germline assignment: CDR1 LNHDA and CDR2 SQIVND (reference sequence).

The chain couples TRBV5-1 to TRBJ2-1, with unresolved D. The CDR3 has 14 residues. The germline V and J ends were trimmed by 0 bases and 5 bases, with 9 bases remaining between them. Germline V gives CDR1 SGHRS, CDR2 YFSETQ. In nucleotides, the CDR3 is TGCGCCAGCAGCTTGGGGACGGCTCACAATGAGCAGTTCTTC. This encodes CASSLGTAHNEQFF.

In its sample, this clonotype was seen many times. The rearrangement joins TRBV20-1 to TRBJ1-5; 11 bases fit TRBD1. From germline, CDR1 is DFQATT and CDR2 SNEGSKA (reference sequence). V lost 6 bases, J lost 7 bases, and 5 bases stayed unmatched. The CDR3 covers 13 residues. CDR3 nucleotides: TGCAGTGCCCCGGGGACAGGGGGACAGCCCCAGCATTTT. Its protein product is CSAPGTGGQPQHF.

This clonotype has a count of ten or more. V usage is TRBV29-1 and J usage is TRBJ2-2; D remains ambiguous. The CDR3 consists of 12 residues. Trimming shortened V by 4 bases and J by 6 bases, and 9 bases separated the two germline ends. CDR1 and CDR2 (germline): SQVTM, ANQGSEA. CDR3 region: CSVVWDAGELFF. The CDR3 DNA reads TGCAGCGTTGTGTGGGATGCCGGGGAGCTGTTTTTT.

In this sample, this clonotype turned up many times. CDR3 sequence: CASSFFAGQGPTSSGANVLTF. In nucleotides, the CDR3 is TGTGCCAGCAGTTTTTTCGCCGGACAGGGACCGACAAGCTCTGGGGCCAACGTCCTGACTTTC. This chain links TRBV27 with TRBJ2-6; TRBD1 matches at 8 bases. The CDR3 consists of 21 residues. The trim removed 3 bases at V and 0 bases at J, leaving 16 bases unmatched. Germline V lookup: CDR1 MNHEY, CDR2 SMNVEV (reference sequence).

There are many counts of this clonotype. The chain joins TRBV5-5 to TRBJ2-3, with 8 bases matching TRBD2. Looked up from germline, CDR1 is SGHKS and CDR2 is YYEKEE (reference sequence). This CDR3 spans 16 amino acids. The junction had 9 bases not matched to a gene; V was cut back by 5 bases and J by 1 base. The CDR3 protein is CASRRSGSDGTDTQYF. The CDR3 nucleotides are TGTGCCAGCAGAAGAAGCGGGAGTGACGGCACAGATACGCAGTATTTT.

This clonotype came up many times. The CDR3 reads CASRKTISGEQFF. CDR3 bases: TGTGCCAGCAGAAAGACTATAAGCGGTGAGCAGTTCTTC. The V gene is TRBV11-3, the J gene TRBJ2-1; maybe TRBD2 (5 bases). CDR1 and CDR2 from the germline V gene are SGHNT and YENEEA. The CDR3 runs to 13 residues. V shed 6 bases and J shed 9 bases, with 15 bases lying between them.

This clonotype was recorded many times. The V call is TRBV27, the J call TRBJ2-3; the D is unclear. Deletions cut 2 bases from V and 2 bases from J, with 8 bases between. The CDR3 spans 14 residues. CDR1 is MNHEY and CDR2 is SMNVEV in the germline V gene (reference sequence). The CDR3, as DNA: TGTGCCAGCAGTTTAAGCATATCCACAGATACGCAGTATTTT. It is translated as CASSLSISTDTQYF.

This clonotype was detected ten times or more. This chain joins TRBV7-9 and TRBJ2-3; 8 nucleotides agree with TRBD1. Germline V CDR1 and CDR2: SEHNR, FQNEAQ (reference sequence). Trimming cost V 4 bases and J 6 bases; bases outside gene matches: 15. The length of the CDR3 is 17 residues. The CDR3 DNA reads TGTGCCAGCAGCTGGTACTGGCCGGACAGGGATGCGGATACGCAGTATTTT. It translates to CASSWYWPDRDADTQYF.

A few counts support this clonotype. The rearrangement links TRBV5-1 to TRBJ2-1; tentative D call: TRBD1 (5 bases). Trimming removed 4 bases at V and 12 bases at J, with 17 bases between. This CDR3 region has 13 residues. Per the germline V gene, CDR1 is SGHRS and CDR2 is YFSETQ. CDR3 loop: CASSAGPQGGQFF. In DNA, the CDR3 is TGCGCCAGCAGCGCAGGACCTCAGGGTGGGCAGTTCTTC.

The CDR3 bases are TGCAGTGCCCCACTTTCTTCTCGAACTGAAGCTTTCTTT. Protein: CSAPLSSRTEAFF. This rearrangement joins TRBV20-1 to TRBJ1-1, with D uncertain. This CDR3 spans 13 amino acids. V lost 6 bases, J lost 5 bases, and 16 bases lay in between. Germline CDR1 is DFQATT and CDR2 is SNEGSKA (reference sequence).

This clonotype was recorded at least ten times. This rearrangement joins TRBV7-9 to TRBJ1-3; D unresolved. The V end was cut by 5 bases, the J end by 4 bases, with 21 bases between. The CDR3 is 17 residues long. Germline CDR1 reads SEHNR; CDR2 reads FQNEAQ (reference sequence). The CDR3 DNA is TGTGCCAGCAGCGCCGAAGGTGGGCGTGGTGTAGGAAACACCATATATTTT. It codes for CASSAEGGRGVGNTIYF.

This clonotype was observed a handful of times. The chain couples TRBV19 to TRBJ2-3; TRBD1 aligns across 8 bases. Germline assignment: CDR1 LNHDA and CDR2 SQIVND (reference sequence). There are 15 residues in the CDR3. V trimming: 3 bases; J trimming: 3 bases; junction bases outside the gene matches: 5. CDR3 nucleotide sequence: TGTGCCAGTAGTATTTCCGGGACAGGAACAGATACGCAGTATTTT. It codes for CASSISGTGTDTQYF.

This clonotype has a count of ten or more. The chain joins TRBV11-2 to TRBJ2-5; D gene uncertain. This CDR3 spans 14 amino acids. The V and J ends lost 5 bases and 2 bases respectively, with 12 bases between them. Per the germline V gene, CDR1 is SGHAT and CDR2 is FQNNGV. CDR3 DNA: TGTGCCAGCAGCCAGATGGCAGCTCAAGAGACCCAGTACTTC. Amino acid sequence: CASSQMAAQETQYF.

The table lists this clonotype with many counts. The V gene is TRBV7-2, the J gene TRBJ1-4, with D perhaps TRBD1 (6 bases). V lost 5 bases, J lost 5 bases, and 15 bases lay in between. CDR1 and CDR2 (germline): SGHTA, FQGNSA. The CDR3 is 15 amino acids. The CDR3 protein is CASSPHGTGNEKLFF. CDR3 coding DNA: TGTGCCAGCAGCCCTCATGGCACAGGGAATGAAAAACTGTTTTTT.

This clonotype was observed at least ten times. This chain uses TRBV19 with TRBJ2-2; 8 bases align to TRBD2. Germline V lookup: CDR1 LNHDA, CDR2 SQIVND (reference sequence). V dropped 6 bases and J dropped 0; count of bases not matched to a gene: 9. This CDR3 region has 17 residues. The CDR3 DNA is TGTGCCAGTAGATCCCGGGTAGCGGGGACGAACACCGGGGAGCTGTTTTTT. Translated: CASRSRVAGTNTGELFF.

This chain links TRBV9 with TRBJ2-3, with D uncertain. The CDR3 spans 14 residues. Trimming removed 4 bases from V and 6 bases from J, with 15 bases in between. Looked up from germline, CDR1 is SGDLS and CDR2 is YYNGEE. The CDR3 protein is CASSPGRTWDTQYF. As DNA, the CDR3 is TGTGCCAGCAGCCCCGGGCGGACGTGGGATACGCAGTATTTT.